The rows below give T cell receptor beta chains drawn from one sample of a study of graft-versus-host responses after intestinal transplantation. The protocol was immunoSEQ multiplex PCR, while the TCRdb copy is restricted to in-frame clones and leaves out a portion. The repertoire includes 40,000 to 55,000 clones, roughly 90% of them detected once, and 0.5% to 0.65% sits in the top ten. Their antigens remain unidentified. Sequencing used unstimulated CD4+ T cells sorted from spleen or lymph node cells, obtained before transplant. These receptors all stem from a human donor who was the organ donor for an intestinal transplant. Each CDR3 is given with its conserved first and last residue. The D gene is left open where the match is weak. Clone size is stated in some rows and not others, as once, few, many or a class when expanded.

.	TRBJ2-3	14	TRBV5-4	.	CASSLSGSTDTQYF	TGTGCCAGCAGCCTGAGCGGGAGCACAGATACGCAGTATTTT
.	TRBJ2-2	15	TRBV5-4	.	CASSSQVLRTGELFF	TGTGCCAGCAGCTCTCAGGTTTTACGCACCGGGGAGCTGTTTTTT
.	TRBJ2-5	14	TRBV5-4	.	CASRGTLGQETQYF	TGTGCCAGCAGAGGCACCCTAGGCCAAGAGACCCAGTACTTC
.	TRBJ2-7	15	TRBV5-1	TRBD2	CASSLEASGRGEQYF	TGCGCCAGCAGCTTGGAAGCTAGCGGGAGAGGCGAGCAGTACTTC
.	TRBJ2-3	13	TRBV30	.	CAWSVLATDTQYF	TGTGCCTGGAGTGTACTAGCCACAGATACGCAGTATTTT
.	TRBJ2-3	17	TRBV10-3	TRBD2	CAISDRAGGPLLDTQYF	TGTGCCATCAGTGACCGAGCGGGAGGGCCTCTTTTGGATACGCAGTATTTT
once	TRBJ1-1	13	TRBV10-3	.	CAIRVQGNTEAFF	TGTGCCATCAGGGTCCAGGGGAACACTGAAGCTTTCTTT
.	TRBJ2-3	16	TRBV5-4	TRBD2	CASSLGARGGTDTQYF	TGTGCCAGCAGCTTGGGGGCGCGGGGGGGGACAGATACGCAGTATTTT
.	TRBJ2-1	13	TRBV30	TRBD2	CAWITGGGNEQFF	TGTGCCTGGATTACGGGAGGGGGCAATGAGCAGTTCTTC
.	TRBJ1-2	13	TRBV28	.	CASSETGPYGYTF	TGTGCCAGCAGTGAAACAGGGCCCTATGGCTACACCTTC
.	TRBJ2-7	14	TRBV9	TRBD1	CASSADRGPYEQYF	TGTGCCAGCAGTGCGGACAGGGGGCCCTACGAGCAGTACTTC
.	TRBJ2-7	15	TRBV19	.	CASSISAGADYEQYF	TGTGCCAGTAGTATATCCGCTGGGGCAGACTACGAGCAGTACTTC
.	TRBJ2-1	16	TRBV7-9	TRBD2	CASSRTSGSSYNEQFF	TGTGCCAGCAGCCGAACTAGCGGGAGCTCCTACAATGAGCAGTTCTTC
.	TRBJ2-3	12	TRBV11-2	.	CASSSITDTQYF	TGTGCCAGCAGCTCCATCACAGATACGCAGTATTTT
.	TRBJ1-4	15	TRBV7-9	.	CASSLYEGRGEKLFF	TGTGCCAGCAGCTTATACGAGGGGCGGGGTGAAAAACTGTTTTTT
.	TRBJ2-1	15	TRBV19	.	CASSMSSGLYNEQFF	TGTGCCAGTAGTATGAGTTCCGGACTTTACAATGAGCAGTTCTTC
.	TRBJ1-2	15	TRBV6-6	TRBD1	CASSYAVWGTGGYTF	TGTGCCAGCAGTTACGCGGTTTGGGGGACAGGAGGCTACACCTTC
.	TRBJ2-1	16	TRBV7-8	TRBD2	CASSPTSGRRINEQFF	TGTGCCAGCAGCCCGACTAGCGGGAGGCGTATCAATGAGCAGTTCTTC
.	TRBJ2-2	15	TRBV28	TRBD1	CASRGTGVNTGELFF	TGTGCCAGCAGAGGGACAGGCGTCAACACCGGGGAGCTGTTTTTT
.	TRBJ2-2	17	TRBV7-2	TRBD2	CASSNPYAGVGTGELFF	TGTGCCAGCAGCAACCCCTACGCGGGAGTCGGCACCGGGGAGCTGTTTTTT
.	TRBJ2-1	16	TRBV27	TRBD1	CASSLLGQGSYNEQFF	TGTGCCAGCAGTTTATTGGGACAGGGGTCCTACAATGAGCAGTTCTTC
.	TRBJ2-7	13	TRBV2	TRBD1	CASKDRAASEQYF	TGTGCCAGCAAAGACAGGGCGGCATCCGAGCAGTACTTC
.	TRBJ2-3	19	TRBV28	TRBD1	CASSPPGQGAVVATDTQYF	TGTGCCAGCAGTCCCCCTGGACAGGGGGCAGTTGTAGCGACAGATACGCAGTATTTT
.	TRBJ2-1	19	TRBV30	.	CAWRGYPRSDTSSYNEQFF	TGTGCCTGGAGGGGATACCCCCGGTCGGACACGAGCTCCTACAATGAGCAGTTCTTC
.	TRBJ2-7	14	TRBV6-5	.	CASSYGTSFYEQYF	TGTGCCAGCAGTTACGGGACATCCTTCTACGAGCAGTACTTC
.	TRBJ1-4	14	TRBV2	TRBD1	CASGPGQPNEKLFF	TGTGCCAGCGGGCCGGGACAGCCTAATGAAAAACTGTTTTTT
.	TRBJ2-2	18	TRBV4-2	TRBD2	CASSQGLAGGRGTGELFF	TGTGCCAGCAGCCAAGGACTAGCGGGAGGACGTGGCACCGGGGAGCTGTTTTTT
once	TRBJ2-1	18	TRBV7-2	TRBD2	CASSRTGTSGRVRNEQFF	TGTGCCAGCAGCCGTACGGGGACTAGCGGGAGGGTAAGGAATGAGCAGTTCTTC
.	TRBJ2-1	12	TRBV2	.	CASISAGSEQFF	TGTGCCAGCATCTCGGCGGGTAGCGAGCAGTTCTTC
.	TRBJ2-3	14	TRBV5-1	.	CASRPITGTDTQYF	TGCGCCAGCAGGCCAATTACTGGCACAGATACGCAGTATTTT
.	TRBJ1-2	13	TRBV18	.	CASSPDNDYGYTF	TGTGCCAGCTCACCGGACAACGACTATGGCTACACCTTC
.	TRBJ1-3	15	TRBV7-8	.	CASSLVLGRGNTIYF	TGTGCCAGCAGCTTAGTATTGGGGCGTGGAAACACCATATATTTT
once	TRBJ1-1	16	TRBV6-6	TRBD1	CASSYSGTGGRTEAFF	TGTGCCAGCAGTTACTCCGGGACAGGGGGCCGTACTGAAGCTTTCTTT
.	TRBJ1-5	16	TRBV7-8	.	CASSSRWLTPNQPQHF	TGTGCCAGCAGCTCTAGGTGGCTGACCCCCAATCAGCCCCAGCATTTT
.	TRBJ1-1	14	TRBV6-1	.	CASSEPRIRSEAFF	TGTGCCAGCAGCGAACCTCGGATACGGAGTGAAGCTTTCTTT
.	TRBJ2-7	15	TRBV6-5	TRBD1	CASSPGQGSGYEQYF	TGTGCCAGCAGCCCCGGACAGGGAAGTGGCTACGAGCAGTACTTC
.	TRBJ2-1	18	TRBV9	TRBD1	CASSVGDSGTGSVGEQFF	TGTGCCAGCAGCGTAGGGGATTCAGGGACAGGGTCGGTAGGTGAGCAGTTCTTC
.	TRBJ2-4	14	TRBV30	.	CAWKDGNPKNIQYF	TGTGCCTGGAAGGACGGGAACCCCAAAAACATTCAGTACTTC
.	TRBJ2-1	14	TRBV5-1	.	CAGNSGQPYNEQFF	TGCGCCGGCAATTCGGGTCAACCATACAATGAGCAGTTCTTC
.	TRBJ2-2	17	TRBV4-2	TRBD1	CASSRVPGQGDTGELFF	TGTGCCAGCAGCCGCGTGCCGGGACAGGGGGACACCGGGGAGCTGTTTTTT
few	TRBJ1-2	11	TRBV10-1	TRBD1	CASRDGTADTF	TGCGCCAGCAGGGACGGGACAGCGGACACCTTC
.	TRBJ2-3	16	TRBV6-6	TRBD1	CASSTGTAALTDTQYF	TGTGCCAGCAGCACAGGGACAGCCGCCCTAACAGATACGCAGTATTTT
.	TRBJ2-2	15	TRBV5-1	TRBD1	CASSLETGRRGELFF	TGCGCCAGCAGCTTGGAGACAGGGAGAAGGGGGGAGCTGTTTTTT
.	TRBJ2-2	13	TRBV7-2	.	CASSIRGTGELFF	TGTGCCAGCAGCATCAGGGGGACTGGGGAGCTGTTTTTT
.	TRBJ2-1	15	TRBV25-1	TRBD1	CASSKRDRHYNEQFF	TGTGCCAGCAGCAAACGGGACAGGCATTACAATGAGCAGTTCTTC